The table lists the clone carrying this T cell receptor (beta chain) with many counts. Its antigen is as yet unknown. As for the cDNA, it was generated by 5'RACE with 10-nucleotide random UMIs. Each CDR3 protein gets one entry after TCRdb re-called the 5' RACE reads with MiXCR. Altogether about 58,000 distinct CDR3 sequences are present, under 3.5% being singletons, with the ten largest covering approximately 7.1%. A total of 2 million PBMCs stored at -80 degrees C provided the unsorted libraries. The CDR3 runs 16 residues. With 5 bases removed from V and 0 bases from J, the gap between germline ends came to 11 bases. Germline lookup yields CDR1 LGHDT and CDR2 YNNKEL (reference sequence). This specimen belongs to a study of neurological immune-mediated disorders. Whole-study findings and limits: No CDR3 amino acid sequences recurred among expanded clones across subjects, suggesting private repertoires in all groups.

The TCR originated in a woman aged 60 to 75 with multiple sclerosis. The chain is built from TRBV3-1 and TRBJ2-6; D perhaps matches TRBD1 (7 bases). Sequenced: PBMCs. The CDR3 here is CASSRQGGSGANVLTF. The CDR3 bases are TGTGCCAGCAGCAGGCAGGGGGGCTCTGGGGCCAACGTCCTGACTTTC.